Below, 3 T cell receptor beta chains from the same sample are listed, as sequenced in a study of tumor-infiltrating lymphocytes in oesophageal squamous cell carcinoma. TCRdb used MiXCR to reprocess the PCR reads, holding one entry per CDR3 protein. The table records more than 15,000 distinct CDR3 sequences, around 40% of them present only once. The specimen was normal esophageal tissue next to the tumor. Source of these receptors: a female donor with esophageal squamous cell carcinoma.

This clonotype appeared a few times. The chain has TRBV7-9 and TRBJ2-1; 10 nucleotides match TRBD2. The J call may be mistaken, given a closer DNA end match to TRBJ2-7. The CDR3 runs 14 residues. Germline V gene sequence: CDR1 SEHNR, CDR2 FQNEAQ (reference sequence). The chain's CDR3 is CASSNSGRSYEQYF. The CDR3 coding sequence is TGTGCCAGCAGTAATAGCGGGAGGAGCTACGAGCAGTACTTC.

V usage is TRBV7-2 and J usage is TRBJ2-7; D not resolved. The CDR3 is 12 amino acids. Per germline, CDR1 SGHTA and CDR2 FQGNSA. The ends were cut back, 4 bases at V and 6 bases at J, with 10 bases in the middle. This chain's CDR3 is CASSSYLGEQYF. CDR3 DNA sequence: TGTGCCAGCAGCTCTTACTTAGGCGAGCAGTACTTC.

The chain has TRBV28 and TRBJ2-1; TRBD2 agrees at 9 bases. The DNA end is a closer match to TRBJ2-5, so the J assignment may be wrong. CDR1 and CDR2 from the germline V gene are MDHEN and SYDVKM. This CDR3 has 14 residues. This chain's CDR3 is CASRLSAGGETQYF. In DNA, the CDR3 is TGTGCCAGCAGACTATCAGCGGGAGGAGAGACCCAGTACTTC.